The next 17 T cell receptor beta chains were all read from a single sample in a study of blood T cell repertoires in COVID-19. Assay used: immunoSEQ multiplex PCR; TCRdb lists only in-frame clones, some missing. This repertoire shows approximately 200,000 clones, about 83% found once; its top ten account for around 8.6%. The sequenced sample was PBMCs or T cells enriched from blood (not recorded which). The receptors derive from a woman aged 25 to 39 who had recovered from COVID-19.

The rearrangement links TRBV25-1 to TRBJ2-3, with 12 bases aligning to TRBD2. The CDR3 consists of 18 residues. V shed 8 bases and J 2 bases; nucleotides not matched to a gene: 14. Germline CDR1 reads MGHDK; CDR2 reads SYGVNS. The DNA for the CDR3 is TGTGCCAGCCGAGGAGGGTCGGGACTAGCGGGCAACACAGATACGCAGTATTTT. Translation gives CASRGGSGLAGNTDTQYF.

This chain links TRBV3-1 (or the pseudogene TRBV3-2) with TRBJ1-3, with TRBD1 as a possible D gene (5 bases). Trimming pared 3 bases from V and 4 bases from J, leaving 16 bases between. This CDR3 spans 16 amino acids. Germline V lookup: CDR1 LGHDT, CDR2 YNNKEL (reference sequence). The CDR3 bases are TGTGCCAGCAGCCATCTATCCAGCAGGGCAGGAAACACCATATATTTT. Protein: CASSHLSSRAGNTIYF.

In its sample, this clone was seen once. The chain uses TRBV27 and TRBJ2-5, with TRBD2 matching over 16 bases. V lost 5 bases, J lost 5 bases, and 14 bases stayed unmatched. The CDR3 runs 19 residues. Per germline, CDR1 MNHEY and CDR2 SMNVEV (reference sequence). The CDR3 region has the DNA TGTGCCAGCAGTCCCACGGGACTAGCGGGAGGGCCCTCGTTGGAGACCCAGTACTTC. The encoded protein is CASSPTGLAGGPSLETQYF.

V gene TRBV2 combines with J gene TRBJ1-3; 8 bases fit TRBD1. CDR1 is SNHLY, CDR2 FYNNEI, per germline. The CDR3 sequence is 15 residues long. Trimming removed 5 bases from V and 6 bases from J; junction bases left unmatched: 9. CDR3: CASSYQDRVANTIYF. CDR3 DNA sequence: TGTGCCAGCAGTTACCAGGACAGGGTCGCAAACACCATATATTTT.

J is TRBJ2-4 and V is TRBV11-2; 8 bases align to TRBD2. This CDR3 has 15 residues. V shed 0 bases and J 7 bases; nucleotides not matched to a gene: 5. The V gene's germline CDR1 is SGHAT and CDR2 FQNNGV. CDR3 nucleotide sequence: TGTGCCAGCAGCTTAGAACCCGGGGGGGGTAACATTCAGTACTTC. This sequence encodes CASSLEPGGGNIQYF. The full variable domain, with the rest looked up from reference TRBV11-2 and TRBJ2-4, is EAGVAQSPRYKIIEKRQSVAFWCNPISGHATLYWYQQILGQGPKLLIQFQNNGVVDDSQLPKDRFSAERLKGVDSTLKIQPAKLEDSAVYLCASSLEPGGGNIQYFGAGTRLSVL.

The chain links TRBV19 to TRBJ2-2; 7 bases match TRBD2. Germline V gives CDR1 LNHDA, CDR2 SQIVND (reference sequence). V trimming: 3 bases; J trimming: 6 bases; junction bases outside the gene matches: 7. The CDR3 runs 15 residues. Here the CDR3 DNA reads TGTGCCAGTAGTATCTCGCTAGCGGTCCCCGGGGAGCTGTTTTTT. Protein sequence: CASSISLAVPGELFF.

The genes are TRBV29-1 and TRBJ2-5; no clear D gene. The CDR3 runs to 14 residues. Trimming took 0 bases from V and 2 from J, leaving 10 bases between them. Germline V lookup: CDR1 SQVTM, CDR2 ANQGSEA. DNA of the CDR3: TGCAGCGTTGAAGATCTCACAGTTCAAGAGACCCAGTACTTC. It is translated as CSVEDLTVQETQYF.

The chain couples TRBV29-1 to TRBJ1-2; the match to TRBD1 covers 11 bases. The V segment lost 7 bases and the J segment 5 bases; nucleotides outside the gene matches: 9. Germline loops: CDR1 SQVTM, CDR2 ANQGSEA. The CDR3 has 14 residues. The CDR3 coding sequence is TGCAGCGCCTGGGACAGGGGGGCGACGTATGGCTACACCTTC. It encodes CSAWDRGATYGYTF.

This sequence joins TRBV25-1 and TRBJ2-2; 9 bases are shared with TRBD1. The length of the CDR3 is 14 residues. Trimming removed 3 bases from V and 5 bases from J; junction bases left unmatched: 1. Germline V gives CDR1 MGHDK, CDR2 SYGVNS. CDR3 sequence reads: CASSDGQGTGELFF. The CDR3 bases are TGTGCCAGCAGTGATGGACAGGGGACCGGGGAGCTGTTTTTT.

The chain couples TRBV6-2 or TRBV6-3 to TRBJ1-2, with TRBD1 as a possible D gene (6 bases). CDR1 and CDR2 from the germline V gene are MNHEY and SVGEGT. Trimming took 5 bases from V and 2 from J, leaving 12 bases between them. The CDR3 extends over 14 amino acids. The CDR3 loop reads CASSRTDRNYGYTF. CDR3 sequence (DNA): TGTGCCAGCAGTCGTACTGACAGGAACTATGGCTACACCTTC.

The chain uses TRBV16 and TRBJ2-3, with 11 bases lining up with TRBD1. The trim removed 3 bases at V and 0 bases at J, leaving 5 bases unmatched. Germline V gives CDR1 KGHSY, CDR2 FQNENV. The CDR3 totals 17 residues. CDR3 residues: CASSQRTGGPSTDTQYF. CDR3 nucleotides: TGTGCCAGCAGCCAGCGGACAGGGGGCCCTAGCACAGATACGCAGTATTTT.

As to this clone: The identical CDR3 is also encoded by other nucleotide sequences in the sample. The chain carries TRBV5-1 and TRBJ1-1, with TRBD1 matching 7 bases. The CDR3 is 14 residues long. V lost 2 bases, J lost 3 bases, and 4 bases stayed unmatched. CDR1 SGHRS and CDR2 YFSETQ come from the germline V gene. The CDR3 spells CASSFQGEDTEAFF. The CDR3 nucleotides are TGCGCCAGCAGCTTTCAGGGGGAAGACACTGAAGCTTTCTTT.

The CDR3 bases are TGTGCCAGCAGCCTCGGGCCCCAAGGGGATGAAAAACTGTTTTTT. It specifies CASSLGPQGDEKLFF. This chain uses TRBV7-6 with TRBJ1-4; possibly TRBD1 for D (5 bases). Germline V gene lookup returns CDR1 SGHVS and CDR2 FNYEAQ. The CDR3 has 15 residues. Trimming cost V 5 bases and J 6 bases, with 16 bases left between them.

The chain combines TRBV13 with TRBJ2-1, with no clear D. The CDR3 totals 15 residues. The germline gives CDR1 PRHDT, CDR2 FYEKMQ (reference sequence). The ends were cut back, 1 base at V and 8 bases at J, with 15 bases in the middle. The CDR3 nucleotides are TGTGCCAGCAGCTTAGAGGCCGGAGAGATCGATGAGCAGTTCTTC. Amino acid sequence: CASSLEAGEIDEQFF.

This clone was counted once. CDR3 nucleotide sequence: TGTGCCAGCAGTGTCGGACAGCCTGAGAACTATGGCTACACCTTC. This gives the protein CASSVGQPENYGYTF. The V and J genes are TRBV25-1 and TRBJ1-2, with D tentatively TRBD1 (6 bases). The CDR3 has 15 amino acids. V lost 4 bases and J lost 2, with 14 bases in between. Germline CDR1 is MGHDK and CDR2 is SYGVNS.

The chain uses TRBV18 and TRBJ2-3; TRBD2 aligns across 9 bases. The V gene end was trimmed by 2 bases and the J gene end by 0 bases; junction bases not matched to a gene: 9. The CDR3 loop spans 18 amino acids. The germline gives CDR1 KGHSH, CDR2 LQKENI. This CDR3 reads CASSPSVAGDPSTDTQYF. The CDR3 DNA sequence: TGTGCCAGCTCACCATCCGTAGCGGGAGACCCTAGCACAGATACGCAGTATTTT.

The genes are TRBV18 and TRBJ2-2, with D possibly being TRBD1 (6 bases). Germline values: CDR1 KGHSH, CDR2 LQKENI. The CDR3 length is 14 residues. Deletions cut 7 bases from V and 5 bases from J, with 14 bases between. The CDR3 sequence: CASYEIQGTGELFF. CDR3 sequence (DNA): TGTGCCAGCTACGAGATTCAGGGGACCGGGGAGCTGTTTTTT. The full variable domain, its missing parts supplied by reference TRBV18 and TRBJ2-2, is NAGVMQNPRHLVRRRGQEARLRCSPMKGHSHVYWYRQLPEEGLKFMVYLQKENIIDESGMPKERFSAEFPKEGPSILRIQQVVRGDSAAYFCASYEIQGTGELFFGEGSRLTVL.